The entry that follows covers one TCR beta chain sequence. These data belong to a study of cytomegalovirus exposure and HLA in healthy donors. Unrecorded immune exposure was likely among donors, who were nominally healthy when sampled. The PCR was carried out with 60 Vbeta primers and 13 Jbeta primers. Clones were read by immunoSEQ multiplex PCR, and TCRdb kept only the in-frame ones, dropping some. The sample lists approximately 100,000 clones; about 75% were seen once. CDR1 is MDHEN and CDR2 is SYDVKM in the germline V gene. V lost 4 bases and J lost 7; bases outside the gene matches: 9. This CDR3 contains 16 residues.

This TCR was sampled from a male donor in good health and CMV-seropositive. The chain combines TRBV28 with TRBJ2-2; TRBD2 aligns across 10 bases. The sample comprised PBMCs. This CDR3 is CASSSLAGGDIGELFF. The CDR3 DNA reads TGTGCCAGCAGTTCATTAGCGGGGGGAGACATCGGGGAGCTGTTTTTT.